This TCR beta chain was documented in a study of blood T cells in healthy people across ages. A second roughly 7 to 11 cycle PCR used barcoded and J-beta primers. TCRdb re-derived calls from the 5' RACE reads in MiXCR, one entry per CDR3 protein. The sample shows over 1,500,000 distinct CDR3 sequences, less than 50% of them seen only once. This receptor was taken from a woman aged 35 to 49 in good health. The sequencing sample was made of blood.

The CDR3 protein is CASSSGTGATDTQYF. The CDR3 region has the DNA TGCGCCAGCAGTTCCGGGACAGGGGCTACAGATACGCAGTATTTT. The chain combines TRBV4-3 with TRBJ2-3; 10 nucleotides agree with TRBD1. From germline, CDR1 is LGHNA and CDR2 YSLEER. V lost 6 bases to trimming and J lost 3 bases; unmatched junction nucleotides: 6. This CDR3 comprises 15 residues.